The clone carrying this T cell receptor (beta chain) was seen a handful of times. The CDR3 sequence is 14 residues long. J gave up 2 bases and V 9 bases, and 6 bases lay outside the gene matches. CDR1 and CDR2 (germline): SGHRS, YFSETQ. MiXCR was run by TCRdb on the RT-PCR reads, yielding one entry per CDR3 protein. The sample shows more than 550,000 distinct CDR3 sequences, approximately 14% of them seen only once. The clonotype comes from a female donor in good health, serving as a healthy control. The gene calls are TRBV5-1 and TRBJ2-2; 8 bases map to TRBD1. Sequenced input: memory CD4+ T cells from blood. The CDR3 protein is CATQTGENTGELFF. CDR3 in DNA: TGCGCCACGCAGACAGGGGAAAACACCGGGGAGCTGTTTTTT.